This TCR beta chain appears in the sequencing data of a study of T cell responses to AZD1222 COVID-19 vaccine. Profiled with immunoSEQ multiplex PCR; TCRdb holds only in-frame clones, not every one. The data contain some 74,000 clones, over 75% of them singletons. This clone was recorded once. Here the sequenced sample was peripheral blood, taken on day 0 of AZD1222 vaccination. This TCR derives from an adult in good health.

The CDR3 sequence is CASRPDRNEQFF. CDR3 coding DNA: TGTGCCAGCAGACCGGACAGGAATGAGCAGTTCTTC. The rearrangement joins TRBV12-3 or TRBV12-4 to TRBJ2-1, with TRBD1 matching over 7 bases. There are 12 residues in the CDR3. Losses at the gene ends were 6 bases for V and 7 bases for J; bases not matched to a gene: 3.